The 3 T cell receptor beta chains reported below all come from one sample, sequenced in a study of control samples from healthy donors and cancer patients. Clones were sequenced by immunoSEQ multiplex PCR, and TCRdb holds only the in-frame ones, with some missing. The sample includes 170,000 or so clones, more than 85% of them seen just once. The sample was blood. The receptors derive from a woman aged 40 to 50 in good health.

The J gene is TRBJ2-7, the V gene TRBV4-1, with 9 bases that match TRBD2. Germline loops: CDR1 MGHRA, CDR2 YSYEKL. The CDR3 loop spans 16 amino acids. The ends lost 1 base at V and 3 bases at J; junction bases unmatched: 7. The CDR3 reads CASSQVEAGGFYEQYF. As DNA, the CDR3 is TGCGCCAGCAGCCAAGTAGAAGCGGGGGGTTTCTACGAGCAGTACTTC.

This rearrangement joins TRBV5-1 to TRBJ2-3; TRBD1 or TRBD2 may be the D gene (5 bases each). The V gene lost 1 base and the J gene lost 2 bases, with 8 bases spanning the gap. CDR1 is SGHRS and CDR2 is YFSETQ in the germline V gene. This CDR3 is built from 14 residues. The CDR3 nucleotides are TGCGCCAGCAGCTTGAGGGACCCCACAGATACGCAGTATTTT. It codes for CASSLRDPTDTQYF.

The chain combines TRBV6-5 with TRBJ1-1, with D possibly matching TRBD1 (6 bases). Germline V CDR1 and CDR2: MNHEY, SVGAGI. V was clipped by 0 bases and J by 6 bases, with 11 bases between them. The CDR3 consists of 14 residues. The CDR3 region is CASSYSSGVAEAFF. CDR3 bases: TGTGCCAGCAGTTACTCTTCAGGGGTTGCTGAAGCTTTCTTT.